The T cell receptor (beta chain) under discussion was sequenced for a study of T cells in Graves' hyperthyroidism and ophthalmopathy (dated by TCRdb to the late 2010s). A note on the overall study: Peripheral blood was collected at initial diagnosis, before any treatment. Following sampling, methimazole starting at 30 mg daily was given to hyperthyroidism patients, and high-dose intravenous methylprednisolone was given to ophthalmopathy patients. In more than 5 Graves' hyperthyroidism patients, the study also compared T-cell repertoires from thyroid tissue with T-cell repertoires from blood. According to the paper, TCR Vbeta CDR3 sequencing was carried out on over 130 peripheral blood samples, which came from about 45 ophthalmopathy, approximately 72 hyperthyroidism and approximately 17 progressor patients. The roughly 90 discovery patients were divided at random into training and test sets in a 7:3 ratio. To identify distinguishing TCR V-J signatures, a discovery cohort of 95 to 100 patients was used, comprising approximately 40 with Graves' ophthalmopathy and some 57 with stable Graves' hyperthyroidism. An independent validation cohort of some 18 hyperthyroidism patients and 17 patients who later progressed to ophthalmopathy tested prospective prediction of ophthalmopathy.

On the study overall, not on this receptor specifically: Sample size was not statistically predetermined, and investigators were not blinded to group allocation. In validation, the model predicted progression to ophthalmopathy a median of about 6 months before onset, with about 71% sensitivity and almost 75% specificity. Most expanded thyroid clonotypes (frequency above 0.001) were also found in blood, which suggests that blood repertoires may mirror thyroid immune responses. A 13 V-J signature model separated ophthalmopathy from stable hyperthyroidism, with approximately 87% sensitivity and 81.08% specificity in cross-validation and 80%/75% in testing.

Ophthalmopathy patients had moderately to severely active disease, with a Clinical Activity Score of 3 or more, a NOSPECS grade of 4 or more, and a disease duration of less than 3 months. The study excluded patients with uncontrolled infections, other autoimmune diseases, pregnancy or lactation. Clinical symptoms, serum thyroxine and TRAb, thyroid ultrasound, and orbital computed tomography formed the basis for the diagnoses. PBMCs were separated from around 9.1 ml of fresh peripheral blood using Ficoll-Paque density gradient centrifugation. Trizol reagent was used to extract total RNA, and RNA quality was then checked on an Agilent 2100 Bioanalyzer. TCR beta CDR3 regions were amplified from RNA transcripts. A first-round RT-PCR of the TCR CDR3 used the HTBI primer set with the Qiagen OneStep RT-PCR kit. A second multiplex PCR round built the libraries, followed by size selection and purification. Paired-end sequencing of the libraries was performed with 100 bp reads on an Illumina HiSeq2000. The authors processed their data as follows. SOAPnuke was used to process the raw data, removing reads that contained adapters or uncalled bases, had a mean Phred below 15, or lacked an exact match to the constant primer or identifier. COPE v1.2.5 was used to merge the high-quality paired reads, and each unique nucleotide sequence was defined as a clonotype. Clonotypes were aligned to IMGT TRBV, TRBD and TRBJ reference segments using MiTCR v1.1. The analysis included only V-J combinations with a frequency above 0.0001, which together covered roughly 99% of the repertoires. A TCS score was defined as the ratio of F50 (clonal expansion) to E x V (chaos), with BLOSUM62-based TCRdist applied between CDR3 peptides within each V-J. Welch's t-statistics and random forest reduced approximately 520 V-J features to roughly 13, which were used in a naive Bayes classifier (R e1071). TCRdb ran its own pipeline on the public reads, namely fastp trimming at Q25 and MiXCR clone calling, and kept in-frame beta chains. Merged by CDR3 protein, the rows form single entries marked with the most common genes and DNA. The V and J calls, along with clone size, are taken from TCRdb and not from the paper's own processing. In all, the sample holds fewer than 450,000 distinct CDR3 sequences, and roughly 18% of those were seen once. The top ten constitute around 40% of the sample.

Note on this clonotype: The antigen it binds to is not known. It has no much larger one-base neighbor in the sample; base qualities were not kept.

The junction carries 6 bases between V and J, which are trimmed by 6 bases and 0 bases respectively. Reading the germline V gene (reference sequence) gives CDR1 LNHDA and CDR2 SQIVND. The CDR3 spans 13 residues, from the cysteine through the phenylalanine. Only CDR3 DNA remains: 39 bases, in frame from the first base. This receptor was obtained from a man younger than 30 with Graves' ophthalmopathy. The rearrangement combines TRBV19 with TRBJ1-5, with the D segment identity uncertain. Sequenced input: blood. The base sequence is TGTGCCAGTAGGACTTATAGCAATCAGCCCCAGCATTTT. The encoded protein is CASRTYSNQPQHF.